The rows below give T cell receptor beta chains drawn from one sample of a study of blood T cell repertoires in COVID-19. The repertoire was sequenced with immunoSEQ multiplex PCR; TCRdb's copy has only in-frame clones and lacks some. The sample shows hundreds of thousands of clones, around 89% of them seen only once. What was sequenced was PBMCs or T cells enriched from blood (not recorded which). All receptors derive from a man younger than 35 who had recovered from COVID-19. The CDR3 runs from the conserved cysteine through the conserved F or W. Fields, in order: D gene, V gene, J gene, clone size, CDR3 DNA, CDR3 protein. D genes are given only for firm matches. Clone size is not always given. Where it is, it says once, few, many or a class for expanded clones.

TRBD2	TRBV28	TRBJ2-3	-	TGTGCCAGCAGCCTTGGGCGGGAGGGGCAGTATTTT	CASSLGREGQYF
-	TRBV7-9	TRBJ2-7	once	TGTGCCAGCAGCTTGGGGACACAGAACAACGAGCAGTACTTC	CASSLGTQNNEQYF
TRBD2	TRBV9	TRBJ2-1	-	TGTGCCAGCAGCGTAGGGACTAGCGGGAGTTACAATGAGCAGTTCTTC	CASSVGTSGSYNEQFF
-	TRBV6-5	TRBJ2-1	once	TGTGCCAGCAGTTCCACGAGAAGCTCCTACAATGAGCAGTTCTTC	CASSSTRSSYNEQFF
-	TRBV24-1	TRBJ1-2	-	TGTGCCACCAGTGATTTGCTTGAGCGGAATGGTGAAGCTAACTATGGCTACACCTTC	CATSDLLERNGEANYGYTF
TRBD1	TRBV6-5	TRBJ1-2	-	TGTGCCAGCAGTTACACGGGGACAGGGTTTGGCTACACCTTC	CASSYTGTGFGYTF
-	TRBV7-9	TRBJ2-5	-	TGTGCCAGCAGCCGCGGGACTTGGGAAGAGACCCAGTACTTC	CASSRGTWEETQYF
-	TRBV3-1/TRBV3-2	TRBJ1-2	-	TGTGCCAGCAGCACGGTTTCCGGCTACACCTTC	CASSTVSGYTF
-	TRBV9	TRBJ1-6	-	TGTGCCAGCAGCGTAGGAGATGGTCGGGCAGGGGAGTATTCACCCCTCCACTTT	CASSVGDGRAGEYSPLHF
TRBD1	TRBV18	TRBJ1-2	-	TGTGCCAGCTCACCTTCCCCACAGGGGCCGAATGGCTACACCTTC	CASSPSPQGPNGYTF
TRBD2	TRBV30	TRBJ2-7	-	TGTGCCTGGGGCCCTAGCGGAAGCTCCTACGAGCAGTACTTC	CAWGPSGSSYEQYF
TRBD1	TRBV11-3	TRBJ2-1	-	TGTGCCAGCCACCCGGGACAGGGGAAAGGGTTGACTTCTTACAATGAGCAGTTCTTC	CASHPGQGKGLTSYNEQFF
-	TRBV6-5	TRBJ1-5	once	TGTGCCAGCAGGCATGATCGGGACAAGAATCAGCCCCAGCATTTT	CASRHDRDKNQPQHF
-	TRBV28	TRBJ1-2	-	TGTGCCAGCAGGCCGCCAGGGGCGCTGGCGTTTAACTATGGCTACACCTTC	CASRPPGALAFNYGYTF
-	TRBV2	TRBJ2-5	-	TGTGCCAGCACGCTTATCGGGCAAGAGACCCAGTACTTC	CASTLIGQETQYF
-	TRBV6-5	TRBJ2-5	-	TGTGCCACCCGGCCGGGTGTTTTTGAGACCCAGTACTTC	CATRPGVFETQYF
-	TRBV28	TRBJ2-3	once	TGTGCCAGCAGGACTGGATCCTATCGCACAGATACGCAGTATTTT	CASRTGSYRTDTQYF
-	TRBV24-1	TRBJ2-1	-	TGTGCCACCAGGCCCCAGGGCAACCTAAAGGATGAGCAGTTCTTC	CATRPQGNLKDEQFF
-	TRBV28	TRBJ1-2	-	TGTGCCAGCACCCCAGGGTTTGGATACTATGGCTACACCTTC	CASTPGFGYYGYTF
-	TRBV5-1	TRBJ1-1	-	TGCGCCAGCAGCTGGAGAGACAGCTCGAACACTGAAGCTTTCTTT	CASSWRDSSNTEAFF
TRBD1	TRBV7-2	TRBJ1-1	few	TGTGCCAGCAGCACCCAGGGGGCTATCGAAGCTTTCTTT	CASSTQGAIEAFF
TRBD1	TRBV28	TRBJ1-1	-	TGTGCCAGCAGTGCGGGACAGTTGAACACTGAAGCTTTCTTT	CASSAGQLNTEAFF
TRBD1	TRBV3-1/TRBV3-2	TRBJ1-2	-	TGTGCCAGCAGCCAAGATCCCAGGGGGCGGCATGGCTACACCTTC	CASSQDPRGRHGYTF
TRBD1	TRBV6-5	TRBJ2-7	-	TGTGCCAGCAGCCTTGACAGGGGGCGACCCTACGAGCAGTACTTC	CASSLDRGRPYEQYF
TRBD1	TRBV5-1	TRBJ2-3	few	TGCGCCAGCAGCTCCTCCGGACAGGGCGGCACAGATACGCAGTATTTT	CASSSSGQGGTDTQYF
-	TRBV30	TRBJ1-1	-	TGTGCCTGGAGTTACAGGATGAGCACTGAAGCTTTCTTT	CAWSYRMSTEAFF
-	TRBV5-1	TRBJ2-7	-	TGCGCCAGCAGCTTGATCTGGGGGGATAAGGACGAGCAGTACTTC	CASSLIWGDKDEQYF
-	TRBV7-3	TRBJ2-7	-	TGTGCCAGCAGCTTAACCGGGAGCCATCTCGAGCAGTACTTC	CASSLTGSHLEQYF
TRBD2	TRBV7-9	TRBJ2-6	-	TGTGCCAGCAGCTTAGGGAGCGGGGGGCCCTCTGGGGCCAACGTCCTGACTTTC	CASSLGSGGPSGANVLTF
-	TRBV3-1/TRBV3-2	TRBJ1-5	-	TGTGCCAGCAGCCAAGAAGGGGGTTATCAGCCCCAGCATTTT	CASSQEGGYQPQHF
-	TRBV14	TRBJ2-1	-	TGTGCCAGCAGCCAAAACAGGGACCCGGGCTACAATGAGCAGTTCTTC	CASSQNRDPGYNEQFF
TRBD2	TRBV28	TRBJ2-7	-	TGTGCCAGCAGAACCCTAGCGGGAGGGGGCGAGCAGTACTTC	CASRTLAGGGEQYF
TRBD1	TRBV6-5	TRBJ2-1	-	TGTGCCAGCAGTTACTCGCGGGGTAGGACAGGGAATGAGCAGTTCTTC	CASSYSRGRTGNEQFF
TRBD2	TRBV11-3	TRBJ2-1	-	TGTGCCAGCAGCTCAACCGGGGGGAGGGGTTCCTACAATGAGCAGTTCTTC	CASSSTGGRGSYNEQFF
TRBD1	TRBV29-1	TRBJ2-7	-	TGCAGCGTCTACACCCGGGACAGACTCTCCTACGAGCAGTACTTC	CSVYTRDRLSYEQYF
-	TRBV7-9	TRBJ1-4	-	TGTGCCAGCAGCTCGCCCCTTCGAGGGAAGAATGAAAAACTGTTTTTT	CASSSPLRGKNEKLFF
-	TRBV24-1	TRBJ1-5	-	TGTGCCACCAGTGATTCTATGATGCAGCCCCAGCATTTT	CATSDSMMQPQHF
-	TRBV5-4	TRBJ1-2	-	TGTGCCAGCAGCTTGGATCGGGTAAACTATGGCTACACCTTC	CASSLDRVNYGYTF
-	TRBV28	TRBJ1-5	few	TGTGCCAGCAGGTCAAACGGTCAGCCCCAGCATTTT	CASRSNGQPQHF
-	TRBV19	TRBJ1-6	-	TGTGCCAGTAGTATGTTCGAGTTGTCACCCCTCCACTTT	CASSMFELSPLHF
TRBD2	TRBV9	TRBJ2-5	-	TGTGCCAGCAGCCGTACAGGGACTAGTGTACGCGAGACCCAGTACTTC	CASSRTGTSVRETQYF
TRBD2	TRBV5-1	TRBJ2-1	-	TGCGCCAGCAGCCGGACTAGCGGGGGATACAATGAGCAGTTCTTC	CASSRTSGGYNEQFF
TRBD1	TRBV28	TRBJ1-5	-	TGTGCCAGCAGTTTAGTCGGACAGGGTTGGGGTCAGCCCCAGCATTTT	CASSLVGQGWGQPQHF
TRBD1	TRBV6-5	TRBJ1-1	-	TGTGCCAGCAGCCGCCGGACAGGGGGGGCTTTCTTT	CASSRRTGGAFF
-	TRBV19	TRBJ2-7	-	TGTGCCAGTAGTGGGGGGTCATCCTCCTACGAGCAGTACTTC	CASSGGSSSYEQYF
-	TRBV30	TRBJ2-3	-	TGTGCGAGACCCTGCTGGGGAGCTGCACCCATCACAGATACGCAGTATTTT	CARPCWGAAPITDTQYF
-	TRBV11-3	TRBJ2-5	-	TGTGCCAGCAGCTTTGAGGAGAAAGAGACCCAGTACTTC	CASSFEEKETQYF
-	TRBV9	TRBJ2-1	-	TGTGCCAGCAGCGTAGACCCCGGGGCCGGGAGATCCTACAATGAGCAGTTCTTC	CASSVDPGAGRSYNEQFF
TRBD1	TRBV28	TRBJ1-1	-	TGTGCCAGCACCCCTCGGGACAGGGGAGCTTTCTTT	CASTPRDRGAFF
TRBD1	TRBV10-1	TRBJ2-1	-	TGCGCCAGCCCTCGGACAGGGGGGAAGCGGGGGCCGTACAATGAGCAGTTCTTC	CASPRTGGKRGPYNEQFF